What follows describes a single TCR beta chain. Its specificity is unknown. This entry comes from a study of Ad26.COV2.S vaccination and SARS-CoV-2 variants. Overall study context: Once or twice, 56 days apart, Ad26.COV2.S was delivered intramuscularly.

Libraries were prepared by immunoSEQ multiplex PCR; TCRdb keeps only in-frame clonotypes and omits some of them. The table lists roughly 330,000 clones, roughly nine tenths of them singletons, with approximately 5.8% in the top ten. As to treatment: some 20 received Ad26.COV2.S at low or high dose, single or two shots; roughly five received placebo; per-sample allocation not given. All samples were drawn on day 63, counting from the first vaccine or placebo injection. Cohort 1b enrolled adults aged 18-55 years in Boston. Study-wide points: People who got the vaccine or the placebo had similar non-spike TCR breadth. Responses of T cells in total may have been underestimated by the TCR breadth and depth analyses.

The sequence came from a person between 18 and 59 years old who received the Ad26.COV2.S COVID-19 vaccine or a placebo. This material consisted of peripheral blood, taken in a trial of Ad26.COV2.S vaccine versus placebo.

The CDR3 coding sequence is TGCAGTGCTAGTTTGGGACTAGCGGTTTTTGATACGCAGTATTTT. Translation: CSASLGLAVFDTQYF. The V call is TRBV20-1, the J call TRBJ2-3; 11 nucleotides align to TRBD2. This CDR3 spans 15 amino acids. Germline V gives CDR1 DFQATT, CDR2 SNEGSKA (reference sequence). V shed 3 bases and J 6 bases; nucleotides not matched to a gene: 8.